This entry is about one T cell receptor beta chain. This clonotype came up a few times. Per-nucleotide qualities are absent, and no much larger clonotype sits a single base away. The data were taken from a study of T cells after yellow fever vaccination (dated by TCRdb to about 2019). In terms of the full investigation: Libraries from fractions with low cell numbers were prepared with the SMART-Seq v4 Ultra Low Input RNA kit. Bulk TCR alpha and beta repertoires were sequenced longitudinally to track T-cell clones before and after primary and booster YFV17D yellow fever vaccination. Two healthy male donors made up the cohort, one aged 18 to 30 years and the other aged 30 to 39 years. Blood was collected at multiple timepoints before and after primary and secondary immunization, and bulk PBMC replicates and cell subsets were isolated.

V is cut by 2 bases and J by 2 bases, and the space between the germline ends is 13 bases. For CDR1 and CDR2, the germline V gene lists SGHTA and FQGTGA. The CDR3 runs 15 residues from the cysteine to the phenylalanine. The entry retains the CDR3 DNA only, 45 bases that are in frame from base 1. The meaning of the sample's treatment or condition label: live attenuated yellow fever vaccine strain. A standard Ficoll-Paque protocol was used to isolate PBMCs from peripheral blood. Epitope-specific CD8 T cells were sorted with a dextramer loaded with the yellow fever NS4B epitope peptide, together with anti-CD3 and anti-CD8 staining. TriZol was used to extract RNA from bulk PBMCs, CD4 and CD8 fractions, and dextramer-positive and dextramer-negative fractions. The full study reports these points: Most clones expanded after primary vaccination (almost 97% of CD4 and 88% of CD8) were re-detected after the booster, suggesting that broad memory maintenance occurred. The study included only two donors, which limits how far the findings can be generalized. A small fraction of clonotypes appeared in both the CD4 and CD8 compartments, likely as a result of convergent recombination. Because abundant contaminating clonotypes from the bulk population could be contained in FACS-sorted repertoires, computational filtering was required. The secondary T-cell response was weaker than the primary response but faster, peaking on day 5 instead of day 15.

TCR cDNA was synthesized by 5'RACE template switching, through which a universal primer site and unique molecular identifiers were introduced. Priming for cDNA synthesis came from both the TCR alpha and TCR beta constant segments. Library amplification used two PCR steps, and the second PCR step added sample barcodes and sequencing adapters. Sequencing of the libraries was done on either Illumina HiSeq 2500 (2x100 bp) or NovaSeq (2x150 bp). From the authors' description of their analysis: Reads were demultiplexed and collapsed into UMI consensus sequences with MIGEC, and V(D)J alignment was performed with MiXCR. Using edgeR on replicate PBMC samples, clonotypes were called vaccine-responding if FDR was below 0.01 and the log2 fold change was above 5 up to day 15. Bulk clonotypes were assigned CD4 or CD8 identity according to which sequenced CD4 or CD8 repertoire held them at higher abundance. A clonotype counted as NS4B-specific if enriched at least 10-fold in dextramer-positive versus dextramer-negative fractions, with CD4-biased clonotypes left out. The public reads were reanalyzed by TCRdb: fastp trimming at Q25, MiXCR alignment, in-frame beta chains only. Every entry covers one CDR3 protein and lists the most common genes and DNA from its rows. TCRdb's processing, not the authors', yielded these V and J calls. The sample includes over 85,000 distinct CDR3 sequences, with around 9.8% observed a single time. The ten largest make up about 15% of the sample.

The sample consisted of CD8+ T cells not binding an NS4B(214-222) dextramer, sorted from PBMCs, taken approximately 15 days after the first yellow fever vaccination. The sample's cell subset or site label is to be understood as: NS4B epitope dextramer-negative CD8 T cells. This chain joins TRBV7-3 to TRBJ2-7, with a tentative D call of TRBD1 or TRBD2, each matching 5 bases. The receptor was derived from a man aged 18 to 35 who received the YFV17D yellow fever vaccine. The CDR3 sequence is CASSLYFGDAYEQYF. In nucleotides, the sequence is TGTGCCAGCAGCTTATATTTCGGGGACGCCTACGAGCAGTACTTC.